This T cell receptor beta chain stems from a study of T-cell memory formation after mild COVID-19. Barcoded TCR alpha and TCR beta cDNA libraries with UMIs came from 5'RACE using constant-segment primers. TCRdb ran MiXCR on the 5' RACE reads and lists one entry per CDR3 protein. Among hundreds of thousands of distinct CDR3 sequences, 20% to 25% were seen once, and the ten largest hold roughly a fifth. CDR3 length: 16 amino acids. Germline V gene lookup returns CDR1 SNHLY and CDR2 FYNNEI. After removal of 8 bases from V and 7 bases from J, the junction contained 15 bases not matched to a gene. V and J are TRBV2 and TRBJ2-3, with 10 bases lining up with TRBD2. The sequenced sample was PBMCs or a T cell subset sorted from them (not recorded which). The source of this sequence is a man younger than 35 who had mild COVID-19 (a few samples of this study predate the infection). Cell type and time point are not known. CDR3 sequence: CASALGAGGVLNTQYF. CDR3 nucleotide sequence: TGTGCCAGCGCCCTGGGAGCGGGGGGGGTTCTGAATACGCAGTATTTT.